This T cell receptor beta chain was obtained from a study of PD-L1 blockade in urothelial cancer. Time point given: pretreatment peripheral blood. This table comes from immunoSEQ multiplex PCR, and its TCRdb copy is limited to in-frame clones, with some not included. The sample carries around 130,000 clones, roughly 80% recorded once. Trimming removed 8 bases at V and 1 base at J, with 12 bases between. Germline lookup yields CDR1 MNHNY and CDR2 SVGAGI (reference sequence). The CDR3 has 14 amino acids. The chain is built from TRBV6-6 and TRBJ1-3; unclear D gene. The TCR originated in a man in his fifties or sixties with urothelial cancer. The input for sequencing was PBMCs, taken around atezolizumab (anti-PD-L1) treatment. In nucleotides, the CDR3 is TGTGCCAGCCTTACTCGAAGTTCTGGAAACACCATATATTTT. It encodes CASLTRSSGNTIYF.